The 19 T cell receptor beta chains below all came from one sample that was sequenced in a study of lung T cells in sarcoidosis with Löfgren's syndrome. MiXCR, applied by TCRdb to the reads, yields one record per CDR3 protein. The table records fewer than 80,000 distinct CDR3 sequences, approximately 21% of them present only once. The sample was CD4+ T cells from PBMCs. The receptors were sampled from a human donor with sarcoidosis (Löfgren's syndrome or another form), or a control subject (not recorded which).

This clonotype was recorded many times. The rearrangement joins TRBV28 to TRBJ2-1; no reliable D call. In germline, CDR1 is MDHEN, CDR2 SYDVKM. The CDR3 sequence is 12 residues long. V shed 1 base and J shed 8 bases, with 6 bases lying between them. CDR3 loop: CASSLSEDEQFF. CDR3 sequence (DNA): TGTGCCAGCAGTTTATCGGAAGATGAGCAGTTCTTC.

This clonotype was picked up many times. The chain joins TRBV6-6 to TRBJ2-3; 9 positions agree with TRBD2. The CDR3 is 18 amino acids. CDR1 and CDR2 from the germline V gene are MNHNY and SVGAGI (reference sequence). V lost 0 bases, J lost 2 bases, and 9 bases stayed unmatched. The CDR3 DNA follows: TGTGCCAGCAGTTACTCCCGGACTAGCGCCTCCTTCACAGATACGCAGTATTTT. Protein product: CASSYSRTSASFTDTQYF.

V is TRBV6-1 and J is TRBJ2-6; D remains unclear. Trimming removed 7 bases at V and 1 base at J, with 5 bases between. The CDR3 has 13 amino acids. Germline-derived CDR1 and CDR2 are MNHNS and SASEGT. The CDR3 here is CASTRSGANVLTF. CDR3 coding DNA: TGTGCCAGCACGAGGTCTGGGGCCAACGTCCTGACTTTC.

This clonotype appeared once. This may stem from a read error, because a much larger clone lies one nucleotide away. This rearrangement joins TRBV7-2 to TRBJ2-1; 10 nucleotides line up with TRBD1. V dropped 2 bases and J dropped 9; count of bases not matched to a gene: 13. CDR1 and CDR2 from the germline V gene are SGHTA and FQGNSA. The CDR3 consists of 17 residues. As DNA, the CDR3 is TGTGCCAGCAGCTTATCGCCCGGGACAGGGGAAAGGGGTGAGCAGTTCTTC. It codes for CASSLSPGTGERGEQFF.

The table lists this clonotype with a few counts. The chain uses TRBV7-2 and TRBJ2-7; D gene uncertain. The germline CDR1 and CDR2 sequences are SGHTA and FQGNSA. V lost 0 bases and J 7 bases, leaving 4 bases between the germline ends. The CDR3 totals 11 residues. The DNA of the CDR3 is TGTGCCAGCAGCTTAGCGGAGGAGCAGTACTTC. Amino acid sequence: CASSLAEEQYF.

This rearrangement joins TRBV10-1 to TRBJ2-3, with TRBD2 matching 12 bases. V shed 5 bases, J shed 5 bases, and the junction held 5 bases outside the gene matches. This CDR3 contains 15 residues. Looked up from germline, CDR1 is WNHNN and CDR2 is SYGVQD (reference sequence). The CDR3 DNA sequence: TGCGCCAGCAGTCAGACTAGCGGGGGAGGAGATACGCAGTATTTT. As protein: CASSQTSGGGDTQYF.

This clonotype has only a few counts. The chain uses TRBV20-1 and TRBJ2-4; D gene unclear. Germline V gene data show CDR1 as DFQATT and CDR2 as SNEGSKA (reference sequence). The CDR3 is 14 residues long. Deletions cut 0 bases from V and 0 bases from J, with 6 bases between. In DNA form, the CDR3 reads TGCAGTGCTAGAGATGACCTAGCCAAAAACATTCAGTACTTC. Translated: CSARDDLAKNIQYF.

This clonotype was seen ten or more times. This chain uses TRBV28 with TRBJ1-1; tentatively, D is TRBD1 (5 bases). The CDR3 loop spans 15 amino acids. V was shortened by 8 bases and J by 1 base, with 17 bases between the two germline ends. The germline CDR1 and CDR2 sequences are MDHEN and SYDVKM. CDR3 sequence (DNA): TGTGCCAGCCTTCCTTCGGGGGGGGGGAACACTGAAGCTTTCTTT. Its protein product is CASLPSGGGNTEAFF.

This sequence joins TRBV7-6 and TRBJ2-1; D might be TRBD2 (6 bases). There are 14 residues in the CDR3. V was cut by 4 bases and J by 3 bases, with 10 bases left in between. The germline gives CDR1 SGHVS, CDR2 FNYEAQ. This CDR3 reads CASSSGLIYNEQFF. The CDR3 region has the DNA TGTGCCAGCAGCTCTGGACTAATCTACAATGAGCAGTTCTTC.

This clonotype was picked up many times. The chain couples TRBV6-2 or TRBV6-3 to TRBJ2-3; D is undetermined. The germline gives CDR1 MNHEY, CDR2 SVGEGT. The CDR3 runs to 15 residues. Trimming left V 2 bases short and J 2 bases short, with 11 bases between. CDR3 residues: CASSYTGVPTDTQYF. The CDR3, as DNA: TGTGCCAGCAGTTACACCGGAGTTCCCACAGATACGCAGTATTTT.

A note on this clonotype: With a much larger clone just one base away, this may be a read error. The rearrangement joins TRBV12-3 or TRBV12-4 to TRBJ1-5; D is undetermined. The length of the CDR3 is 12 residues. CDR3 nucleotide sequence: TGTGCCGGCAGCCAAAACAATCAGCCCCAGCATTTT. It codes for CAGSQNNQPQHF.

This clonotype has just one count. J is TRBJ2-2 and V is TRBV18; TRBD2 agrees at 14 bases. V dropped 3 bases and J dropped 8; count of bases not matched to a gene: 5. The V gene's germline CDR1 is KGHSH and CDR2 LQKENI. This CDR3 is built from 16 residues. The CDR3 nucleotides read TGTGCCAGCTCACCTCCGGGACTAGCGGGAGTTGGGGAGCTGTTTTTT. Its translation: CASSPPGLAGVGELFF. The whole variable domain, remainder taken from reference TRBV18 and TRBJ2-2, is NAGVMQNPRHLVRRRGQEARLRCSPMKGHSHVYWYRQLPEEGLKFMVYLQKENIIDESGMPKERFSAEFPKEGPSILRIQQVVRGDSAAYFCASSPPGLAGVGELFFGEGSRLTVL.

This clonotype was seen a few times. The chain joins TRBV12-3 or TRBV12-4 to TRBJ2-1; TRBD1 is a possible D gene (5 bases). The V gene lost 1 base and the J gene lost 2 bases, with 9 bases spanning the gap. The length of the CDR3 is 15 residues. The CDR3 DNA is TGTGCCAGCAGTTTAGGGGTAGGGGCCTACAATGAGCAGTTCTTC. This translates into CASSLGVGAYNEQFF.

The J gene is TRBJ1-1, the V gene TRBV6-9, with TRBD1 as a possible D gene (5 bases). V was trimmed by 3 bases and J by 4 bases, leaving 9 bases between them. The CDR3 covers 13 residues. Germline V lookup: CDR1 MNHGY, CDR2 SVAAGI. CDR3 bases: TGTGCCAGCAGTTACATAGGGGTCACTGAAGCTTTCTTT. It is translated as CASSYIGVTEAFF.

On this clonotype itself: A clone one base away is much larger, so this may be a read error. V and J are TRBV20-1 and TRBJ1-5; no reliable D call. Germline assignment: CDR1 DFQATT and CDR2 SNEGSKA (reference sequence). This CDR3 region has 14 residues. V lost 2 bases, J lost 5 bases, and 13 bases lay in between. CDR3 in DNA: TGCAGTGCTAGACGCCCTGGGTTGGATCAGCCCCAGCATTTT. Protein product: CSARRPGLDQPQHF.

Concerning this clonotype: A much larger clone lies a single base off, so this may be a read error. The rearrangement joins TRBV24-1 to TRBJ2-5; D is tentatively TRBD1 or TRBD2 (5 bases each). CDR1 and CDR2 (germline): KGHDR, SFDVKD. The CDR3 extends over 15 amino acids. This CDR3 reads CATGDFRDGQETQYF. The CDR3 DNA reads as TGTGCCACCGGTGATTTTCGGGACGGCCAAGAGACCCAGTACTTC.

As concerns this clonotype: The CDR3 end shows no conserved phenylalanine or tryptophan, and so a read error is likely. V gene TRBV7-9 combines with J gene TRBJ2-5, with D uncertain. Per the germline V gene, CDR1 is SEHNR and CDR2 is FQNEAQ (reference sequence). This CDR3 region has 15 residues. V lost 3 bases, J lost 4 bases, and 15 bases lay in between. The CDR3 region has the DNA TGTGCCAGCAGCTTTCTTAGTGTTGTAGGAGAGACCCAGTACTCC. Amino acids: CASSFLSVVGETQYS.

The table lists this clonotype with many counts. The rearrangement links TRBV2 to TRBJ1-5, with TRBD1 matching over 7 bases. The CDR3 is 15 amino acids. The trim removed 5 bases at V and 0 bases at J, leaving 4 bases unmatched. Germline V gene sequence: CDR1 SNHLY, CDR2 FYNNEI. Here the CDR3 DNA reads TGTGCCAGCAGTCCACAGGGGAGTAGCAATCAGCCCCAGCATTTT. This sequence encodes CASSPQGSSNQPQHF.

This clonotype was counted only a few times. V gene TRBV12-5 combines with J gene TRBJ1-1; unclear D gene. Deletions cut 3 bases from V and 3 bases from J, with 8 bases between. This CDR3 is built from 13 residues. Germline CDR1 LGHNT, CDR2 FRNRAP. The CDR3 loop reads CASGLGWHTEAFF. For the CDR3, the DNA is TGTGCTAGTGGTTTAGGCTGGCACACTGAAGCTTTCTTT.